This is a list of T cell receptor beta chains from one sample in a study of blood T cell repertoires in COVID-19. TCRdb's table, derived via immunoSEQ multiplex PCR, lists solely in-frame clones and lacks some. Here the sample spans 100,000 or so clones, about 90% being singletons. Material for sequencing was peripheral blood. The receptors were gathered from a woman in her 30s with acute or convalescent COVID-19. Each CDR3 is given with its conserved first and last residue. The D gene is left open where the match is weak. Rows give clone size only sometimes, using once, few, many, or a class for an expanded clone.

D	size	V	J	CDR3	DNA
TRBD2	once	TRBV9	TRBJ2-1	CASSPQAGTTYNEQFF	TGTGCCAGCAGCCCCCAAGCGGGGACCACCTACAATGAGCAGTTCTTC
.	.	TRBV19	TRBJ1-2	CASSITGSNYGYTF	TGTGCCAGTAGTATTACAGGGTCTAACTATGGCTACACCTTC
TRBD2	.	TRBV7-9	TRBJ2-2	CASSSSALAGGLTGELFF	TGTGCCAGCAGCTCTTCAGCGTTAGCGGGGGGTCTGACCGGGGAGCTGTTTTTT
TRBD2	.	TRBV25-1	TRBJ2-1	CASSPVAGRRIDEQFF	TGTGCCAGCAGCCCCGTAGCGGGGAGGAGGATCGATGAGCAGTTCTTC
TRBD1	.	TRBV4-1	TRBJ1-2	CASSQRDRLANYGYTF	TGCGCCAGCAGCCAACGGGACAGGTTAGCTAACTATGGCTACACCTTC
.	.	TRBV7-9	TRBJ1-4	CASSLAAANEKLFF	TGTGCCAGCAGCTTAGCGGCGGCGAATGAAAAACTGTTTTTT
TRBD1	.	TRBV28	TRBJ2-7	CASSRTGGGYEQYF	TGTGCCAGCAGTCGGACAGGGGGCGGCTACGAGCAGTACTTC
.	.	TRBV10-1	TRBJ1-1	CASRSGDTNTEAFF	TGCGCCAGCAGAAGCGGGGACACGAACACTGAAGCTTTCTTT
.	.	TRBV6-1	TRBJ2-1	CASSEETGGGDEQFF	TGTGCCAGCAGTGAAGAGACAGGTGGGGGGGATGAGCAGTTCTTC
.	.	TRBV7-6	TRBJ1-4	CASSPLGGKLFF	TGTGCCAGCAGCCCTTTGGGGGGAAAACTGTTTTTT
TRBD1	.	TRBV7-9	TRBJ2-7	CASSPTGTALSYEQYF	TGTGCCAGCAGCCCGACCGGGACAGCCCTCTCCTACGAGCAGTACTTC
.	.	TRBV30	TRBJ2-2	CAWSGGLLRELFF	TGTGCCTGGAGTGGGGGGCTCCTAAGGGAGCTGTTTTTT
TRBD1	.	TRBV11-2	TRBJ1-2	CASSLGTGANYDYTF	TGTGCCAGCAGCTTGGGGACAGGGGCGAACTATGACTACACCTTC
.	.	TRBV11-1	TRBJ1-6	CASSLGGQSPLHF	TGTGCCAGCAGCTTAGGGGGCCAATCACCCCTCCACTTT
.	.	TRBV25-1	TRBJ1-2	CASSASGGYYGYTF	TGTGCCAGCAGTGCCTCGGGGGGGTACTATGGCTACACCTTC
TRBD1	.	TRBV5-1	TRBJ2-5	CASIETGATGETQYF	TGCGCCAGCATCGAGACAGGGGCTACCGGAGAGACCCAGTACTTC
TRBD1	.	TRBV5-1	TRBJ1-2	CASSSSGGWGYGYTF	TGCGCCAGCAGCTCCTCAGGGGGCTGGGGCTATGGCTACACCTTC
TRBD2	.	TRBV15	TRBJ2-1	CATSRGSGGRYNEQFF	TGTGCCACCAGCAGAGGTAGCGGGGGCCGGTACAATGAGCAGTTCTTC
.	.	TRBV5-6	TRBJ1-6	CASSFAGAGNSPLHF	TGTGCCAGCAGCTTCGCAGGGGCCGGCAATTCACCCCTCCACTTT
.	few	TRBV19	TRBJ1-3	CASSRPEGNTIYF	TGTGCCAGTAGTAGGCCAGAAGGAAACACCATATATTTT
.	once	TRBV28	TRBJ2-7	CASKRAGASSEQYF	TGTGCCAGCAAGAGGGCGGGGGCCTCCAGCGAGCAGTACTTC
.	.	TRBV11-2	TRBJ1-1	CASSLAGSNTEAFF	TGTGCCAGCAGCTTAGCCGGGTCTAACACTGAAGCTTTCTTT
TRBD1	.	TRBV7-8	TRBJ1-2	CASSPRDRWDYGYTF	TGTGCCAGCAGCCCCCGGGACAGGTGGGACTATGGCTACACCTTC
TRBD1	.	TRBV6-5	TRBJ1-2	CASSSPGTDYGYTF	TGTGCCAGCAGTTCCCCTGGGACAGACTATGGCTACACCTTC
.	.	TRBV28	TRBJ2-4	CASSLGVGNIQYF	TGTGCCAGCAGTTTAGGCGTCGGGAACATTCAGTACTTC
.	.	TRBV5-6	TRBJ1-4	CASSLGGATNEKLFF	TGTGCCAGCAGCTTGGGCGGTGCAACTAATGAAAAACTGTTTTTT
TRBD1	once	TRBV5-1	TRBJ1-1	CASTADRGGTEAFF	TGCGCCAGCACCGCGGACAGGGGAGGGACTGAAGCTTTCTTT
TRBD1	.	TRBV20-1	TRBJ1-5	CSASPPGQGGQPQHF	TGCAGTGCTAGTCCACCGGGACAGGGCGGACAGCCCCAGCATTTT
.	.	TRBV3-1/TRBV3-2	TRBJ2-7	CASSPLLTSSYEQYF	TGTGCCAGCAGCCCACTACTGACTAGCTCCTACGAGCAGTACTTC
.	few	TRBV21-1	TRBJ2-1	CASSKESDRGREQFF	TGTGCCAGCAGCAAAGAATCCGACAGGGGGCGAGAGCAGTTCTTC
TRBD1	.	TRBV11-2	TRBJ2-1	CASSLRGQGAIASYNEQFF	TGTGCCAGCAGCTTAAGAGGACAGGGGGCCATTGCCTCCTACAATGAGCAGTTCTTC
TRBD2	.	TRBV5-1	TRBJ2-3	CASSLGVSGASGDTQYF	TGCGCCAGCAGCTTGGGGGTTAGCGGGGCCTCGGGGGATACGCAGTATTTT
TRBD1	.	TRBV5-6	TRBJ1-1	CASSFTGQLGTEAFF	TGTGCCAGCAGCTTTACGGGACAGCTGGGCACTGAAGCTTTCTTT
.	.	TRBV5-1	TRBJ1-1	CASSLQGGTEAFF	TGCGCCAGCAGCTTGCAGGGTGGCACTGAAGCTTTCTTT
.	.	TRBV12-3/TRBV12-4	TRBJ2-7	CASSSDTLYEQYF	TGTGCCAGCAGCTCTGACACCTTATACGAGCAGTACTTC
.	.	TRBV3-1/TRBV3-2	TRBJ2-7	CASSQAGLDEQYF	TGTGCCAGCAGCCAGGCAGGGCTGGACGAGCAGTACTTC
TRBD1	.	TRBV28	TRBJ1-2	CASSSGTGVYGYTF	TGTGCCAGCAGTTCCGGGACAGGCGTGTATGGCTACACCTTC
.	.	TRBV6-2/TRBV6-3	TRBJ1-1	CASSYSGARPNTEAFF	TGTGCCAGCAGTTACTCGGGGGCCCGGCCGAACACTGAAGCTTTCTTT
.	.	TRBV5-6	TRBJ2-1	CASSIAGPSYNEQFF	TGTGCCAGCAGTATAGCAGGGCCCTCCTACAATGAGCAGTTCTTC
TRBD1	.	TRBV28	TRBJ1-2	CASSIDRDRYGYTF	TGTGCCAGCAGCATCGACAGGGATCGCTATGGCTACACCTTC
.	.	TRBV27	TRBJ2-1	CASSLSPHLASYNEQFF	TGTGCCAGCAGTTTATCACCACATCTAGCTTCCTACAATGAGCAGTTCTTC